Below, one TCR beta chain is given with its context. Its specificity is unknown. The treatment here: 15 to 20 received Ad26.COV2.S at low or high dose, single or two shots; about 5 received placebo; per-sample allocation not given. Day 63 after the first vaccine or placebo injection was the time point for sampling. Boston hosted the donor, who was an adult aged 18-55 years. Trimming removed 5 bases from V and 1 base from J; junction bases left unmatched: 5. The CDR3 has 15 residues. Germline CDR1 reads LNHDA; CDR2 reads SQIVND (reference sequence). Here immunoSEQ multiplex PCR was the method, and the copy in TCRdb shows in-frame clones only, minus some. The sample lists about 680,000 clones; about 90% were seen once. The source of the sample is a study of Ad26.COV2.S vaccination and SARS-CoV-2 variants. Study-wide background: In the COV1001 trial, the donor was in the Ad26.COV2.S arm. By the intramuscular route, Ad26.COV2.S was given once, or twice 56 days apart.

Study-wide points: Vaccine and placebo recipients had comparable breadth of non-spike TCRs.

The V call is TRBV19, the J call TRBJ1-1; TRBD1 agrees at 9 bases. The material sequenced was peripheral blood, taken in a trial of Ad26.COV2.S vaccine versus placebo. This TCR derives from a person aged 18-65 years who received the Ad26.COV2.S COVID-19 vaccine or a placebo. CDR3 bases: TGTGCCAGTAGTCCCAACAGGGGGCAGAACACTGAAGCTTTCTTT. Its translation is CASSPNRGQNTEAFF.